The 27 T cell receptor beta chains in this list originate from one sample, sequenced in a study of shared clonotypes between healthy human individuals. TCRdb's table, derived via immunoSEQ multiplex PCR, lists solely in-frame clones and lacks some. The sample holds around 1.9 million clones, roughly 91% seen once. CD8 cells classed as naive were CD45RO-negative and positively selected for CCR7, excluding terminally differentiated effector memory CD45RA+ cells. The material sequenced was naive CD8+ T cells from PBMCs. These receptors originate from a man younger than 35 in good health. Some clones in this sample may be carry-over from other donors' samples.

This sequence joins TRBV2 and TRBJ2-7; possibly TRBD2 for D (6 bases). CDR1 is SNHLY and CDR2 is FYNNEI in the germline V gene. CDR3 length: 14 amino acids. V was pared by 4 bases and J by 9 bases, with 19 bases between. The CDR3 DNA reads TGTGCCAGCAGTGCAGGACTGGACTACGTTGCGCAGTACTTC. Its protein product is CASSAGLDYVAQYF. The full variable domain, with the rest looked up from reference TRBV2 and TRBJ2-7, is EPEVTQTPSHQVTQMGQEVILRCVPISNHLYFYWYRQILGQKVEFLVSFYNNEISEKSEIFDDQFSVERPDGSNFTLKIRSTKLEDSAMYFCASSAGLDYVAQYFGPGTRLTVT.

This rearrangement joins TRBV9 to TRBJ2-3, with TRBD2 matching 9 bases. This CDR3 is built from 16 residues. Trimming cost V 0 bases and J 5 bases; bases outside gene matches: 7. Per germline, CDR1 SGDLS and CDR2 YYNGEE. The CDR3 reads CASSVAKAGGGDTQYF. Here the CDR3 DNA reads TGTGCCAGCAGCGTAGCTAAAGCGGGAGGAGGAGATACGCAGTATTTT.

The gene calls are TRBV19 and TRBJ2-1, with 7 bases aligning to TRBD1. The CDR3 runs to 16 residues. CDR1 and CDR2 (germline): LNHDA, SQIVND (reference sequence). V lost 3 bases to trimming and J lost 7 bases; unmatched junction nucleotides: 12. DNA of the CDR3: TGTGCCAGTAGTATTGACAGGGAAGGTGTCGGGAATGAGCAGTTCTTC. It encodes CASSIDREGVGNEQFF.

The chain has TRBV10-1 and TRBJ2-7; no definite D call. Trimming cost V 0 bases and J 2 bases, with 11 bases left between them. The CDR3 is 15 residues long. From germline, CDR1 is WNHNN and CDR2 SYGVQD (reference sequence). The CDR3 reads CASSESGKQTYEQYF. The CDR3, as DNA: TGCGCCAGCAGTGAGTCAGGCAAACAGACCTACGAGCAGTACTTC.

A single count supports this clone. The V gene is TRBV29-1, the J gene TRBJ1-4; tentative D call: TRBD1 (6 bases). This CDR3 comprises 14 residues. CDR1 is SQVTM and CDR2 is ANQGSEA in the germline V gene. With 3 bases removed from V and 5 bases from J, the gap between germline ends came to 13 bases. The CDR3, as DNA: TGCAGCGTTGACCCGACAGGAGTAAATGAAAAACTGTTTTTT. Its translation: CSVDPTGVNEKLFF.

This chain joins TRBV6-1 and TRBJ2-7, with D possibly TRBD1 on 5 matching bases. V was pared by 4 bases and J by 0 bases, with 13 bases between. This CDR3 contains 15 residues. Germline CDR1 and CDR2: MNHNS and SASEGT. This chain's CDR3 is CASSGPDRTSYEQYF. For the CDR3, the DNA is TGTGCCAGCAGTGGCCCCGACAGAACCTCCTACGAGCAGTACTTC.

This clone was seen only once. The sample holds other DNA sequences that translate to the same CDR3. The chain joins TRBV9 to TRBJ2-7; no reliable D call. This CDR3 spans 14 amino acids. Germline assignment: CDR1 SGDLS and CDR2 YYNGEE. V lost 0 bases to trimming and J lost 0 bases, with 7 bases between them. The CDR3 DNA sequence: TGTGCCAGCAGCGTAGGCAGACTCTCCTACGAGCAGTACTTC. Amino acids: CASSVGRLSYEQYF.

The genes are TRBV19 and TRBJ2-3; 8 nucleotides agree with TRBD1. There are 16 residues in the CDR3. Germline assignment: CDR1 LNHDA and CDR2 SQIVND (reference sequence). J was trimmed by 0 bases and V by 6 bases; bases with no gene match: 8. The CDR3 sequence: CASSTPQGASTDTQYF. The CDR3 DNA follows: TGTGCCAGTAGCACCCCTCAGGGGGCCAGCACAGATACGCAGTATTTT.

The V gene is TRBV29-1, the J gene TRBJ2-1; D might be TRBD2 (8 bases). Per the germline V gene, CDR1 is SQVTM and CDR2 is ANQGSEA. The CDR3 spans 19 residues. Deletions cut 7 bases from V and 4 bases from J, with 32 bases between. The CDR3 sequence: CSGCTGAGGLVASYNEQFF. CDR3 in DNA: TGCAGCGGTTGCACAGGGGCGGGGGGATTAGTAGCGTCGTACAATGAGCAGTTCTTC.

The CDR3, as DNA: TGCGCCAGCAGCTTGGCGGACAGGGTGTTCGGGGGGAGCAATCAGCCCCAGCATTTT. Encoded protein: CASSLADRVFGGSNQPQHF. The chain is built from TRBV5-1 and TRBJ1-5; 8 bases are a match to TRBD1. The CDR3 is 19 amino acids. V lost 0 bases to trimming and J lost 1 base; unmatched junction nucleotides: 12. In germline, CDR1 is SGHRS, CDR2 YFSETQ. The whole variable domain, remainder taken from reference TRBV5-1 and TRBJ1-5, is KAGVTQTPRYLIKTRGQQVTLSCSPISGHRSVSWYQQTPGQGLQFLFEYFSETQRNKGNFPGRFSGRQFSNSRSEMNVSTLELGDSALYLCASSLADRVFGGSNQPQHFGDGTRLSIL.

V gene TRBV27 combines with J gene TRBJ1-5; 10 positions agree with TRBD1. Trimming at V came to 5 bases and at J to 3 bases, leaving 10 bases not matched to a gene. The CDR3 sequence is 17 residues long. Looked up from germline, CDR1 is MNHEY and CDR2 is SMNVEV (reference sequence). The CDR3 sequence is CASSPQGQGGHNQPQHF. DNA of the CDR3: TGTGCCAGCAGTCCCCAAGGACAGGGGGGTCACAATCAGCCCCAGCATTTT.

The J gene is TRBJ1-5, the V gene TRBV19; D is undetermined. The CDR3 sequence is 14 residues long. Per germline, CDR1 LNHDA and CDR2 SQIVND (reference sequence). V dropped 4 bases and J dropped 2 bases, with 9 bases sitting between them. CDR3 sequence: CASSTLSGNQPQHF. The CDR3, as DNA: TGTGCCAGTAGTACTCTAAGCGGCAATCAGCCCCAGCATTTT.

About this clone itself: Other DNA sequences from this sample encode an identical CDR3 as well. This chain uses TRBV7-9 with TRBJ1-2; possible D gene TRBD1, 5 bases. The germline gives CDR1 SEHNR, CDR2 FQNEAQ (reference sequence). This CDR3 spans 13 amino acids. V was trimmed by 5 bases and J by 6 bases, leaving 13 bases between them. DNA of the CDR3: TGTGCCAGCAGCAGACCCAGGGCTGATGGCTACACCTTC. Translating it yields CASSRPRADGYTF.

DNA of the CDR3: TGTGCCAGCGCCAATCCGGACAGACATTCCTACGAGCAGTACTTC. It specifies CASANPDRHSYEQYF. The rearrangement links TRBV27 to TRBJ2-7; D is perhaps TRBD1 (6 bases). Germline CDR1 is MNHEY and CDR2 is SMNVEV (reference sequence). CDR3 length equals 15 residues. Trimming shortened V by 8 bases and J by 1 base, and 18 bases separated the two germline ends.

The V call is TRBV5-6, the J call TRBJ2-7, with D possibly TRBD2 on 5 matching bases. CDR1 SGHDT and CDR2 YYEEEE come from the germline V gene. This CDR3 comprises 17 residues. V lost 0 bases and J lost 5, with 21 bases in between. CDR3 sequence: CASSLDLRVGNYDEQYF. CDR3 in DNA: TGTGCCAGCAGCTTGGACTTGCGTGTCGGGAATTACGACGAGCAGTACTTC.

V and J are TRBV7-9 and TRBJ2-4; tentative D call: TRBD1 (5 bases). Trimming cost V 8 bases and J 15 bases, with 26 bases left between them. The CDR3 has 14 amino acids. Per the germline V gene, CDR1 is SEHNR and CDR2 is FQNEAQ (reference sequence). The CDR3 protein is CASSQGGGSAPSYF. The CDR3 DNA reads as TGTGCCAGCTCTCAGGGCGGCGGATCCGCCCCTTCGTACTTC.

V usage is TRBV5-1 and J usage is TRBJ2-3; possible D gene TRBD1, 7 bases. The CDR3 loop spans 18 amino acids. V was trimmed by 4 bases and J by 5 bases, leaving 26 bases between them. Germline assignment: CDR1 SGHRS and CDR2 YFSETQ. The CDR3 region has the DNA TGCGCCAGCAGCCCCGGACCGGGACAGCTTCTAGCGTTAGATACGCAGTATTTT. Amino acid sequence: CASSPGPGQLLALDTQYF.

The chain has TRBV10-2 and TRBJ1-1; 8 positions match TRBD1. Unmatched junction bases numbered 4, after V lost 7 bases and J lost 0 bases. The CDR3 extends over 14 amino acids. CDR1 WSHSY and CDR2 SAAADI come from the germline V gene. The CDR3 loop is CASTRTGLNTEAFF. The CDR3 DNA is TGCGCCAGCACCAGGACAGGGTTGAACACTGAAGCTTTCTTT.

This rearrangement joins TRBV28 to TRBJ2-3; TRBD1 might be the D (5 bases). V lost 3 bases and J lost 0, with 10 bases in between. CDR3 length equals 15 residues. Germline lookup yields CDR1 MDHEN and CDR2 SYDVKM. The CDR3 region has the DNA TGTGCCAGCAGTTTGACAGAAACTAGCACAGATACGCAGTATTTT. Amino acids: CASSLTETSTDTQYF.

The chain recombines TRBV15 with TRBJ2-2; D remains unclear. V dropped 4 bases and J dropped 1 base, with 13 bases sitting between them. This CDR3 has 16 amino acids. The germline V gene encodes CDR1 LNHNV and CDR2 YYDKDF (reference sequence). CDR3 amino acids: CATSTRRWGNTGELFF. CDR3 in DNA: TGTGCCACCAGCACCCGTCGGTGGGGGAACACCGGGGAGCTGTTTTTT.

Turning to this clone: The germline gene is not matched at one end of the junction; a read error may be the cause. This sequence joins TRBV9 and TRBJ2-1; weak D call: TRBD2 (5 bases). The germline gives CDR1 SGDLS, CDR2 YYNGEE. This CDR3 comprises 17 residues. Here the CDR3 reads CASSVVPHGYDYDEQFF. In DNA form, the CDR3 reads TGTGCCAGCAGCGTGGTCCCCCACGGCTATGACTACGATGAGCAGTTCTTC.

The chain joins TRBV7-9 to TRBJ2-5; 10 bases are shared with TRBD1. The closer fit of TRBJ2-7 to the DNA end suggests the J call may be wrong. Germline lookup yields CDR1 SEHNR and CDR2 FQNEAQ (reference sequence). This CDR3 spans 14 amino acids. CDR3 amino acids: CASSLEGTGAEQYF. The CDR3 DNA reads as TGTGCCAGCAGCTTAGAAGGGACAGGGGCCGAGCAGTACTTC.

V and J are TRBV29-1 and TRBJ2-5, with a possible D match to TRBD1 (5 bases). V was clipped by 6 bases and J by 0 bases, with 11 bases between them. This CDR3 is built from 13 residues. The germline gives CDR1 SQVTM, CDR2 ANQGSEA. The CDR3 sequence: CSVAKGYQETQYF. The CDR3 coding sequence is TGCAGCGTCGCTAAGGGGTACCAAGAGACCCAGTACTTC.

As to this clone: This is likely an artifact of a read error, given a far larger clone one base away. Other nucleotide sequences in the sample specify the same CDR3. The chain carries TRBV7-9 and TRBJ2-3; no definite D call. CDR1 is SEHNR and CDR2 is FQNEAQ in the germline V gene (reference sequence). V was cut by 1 base and J by 4 bases, with 3 bases left in between. This CDR3 is built from 12 residues. In DNA form, the CDR3 reads TGTGCCAGCAGCTTAGACGCAGATACGCAGTATTTT. Its translation: CASSLDADTQYF.

This chain uses TRBV7-3 with TRBJ2-3; D is possibly TRBD1 or TRBD2 (5 bases each). Per the germline V gene, CDR1 is SGHTA and CDR2 is FQGTGA. The CDR3 consists of 14 residues. With 8 bases removed from V and 2 bases from J, the gap between germline ends came to 14 bases. The CDR3 spells CASALMGPTDTQYF. The CDR3 nucleotides read TGTGCCAGCGCACTAATGGGACCCACAGATACGCAGTATTTT.

The chain has TRBV5-6 and TRBJ2-3; D gene uncertain. This CDR3 comprises 12 residues. V lost 4 bases, J lost 9 bases, and 12 bases lay in between. Germline V gene lookup returns CDR1 SGHDT and CDR2 YYEEEE. As DNA, the CDR3 is TGTGCCAGCAGCCCCGGCCAGAGGACGCAGTATTTT. Its protein product is CASSPGQRTQYF.

A note on this clone: The identical CDR3 is also encoded by other nucleotide sequences in the sample. The chain is built from TRBV9 and TRBJ2-5; no firm D call. CDR1 is SGDLS and CDR2 is YYNGEE in the germline V gene. This CDR3 contains 15 residues. V gave up 0 bases and J gave up 1 base, with 10 bases separating them. The CDR3 DNA sequence: TGTGCCAGCAGCGTAGGGGTAGTGTCCCAAGAGACCCAGTACTTC. This translates into CASSVGVVSQETQYF.